This T cell receptor beta chain stems from a study of PD-1 blockade in classical Hodgkin lymphoma. The study's findings and limits: Complete responders' diversity at baseline resembled that of newly diagnosed patients. Possible causes of repertoire differences, disease activity or prior therapy, remain undefined.

Using immunoSEQ multiplex PCR, the repertoire was profiled, and TCRdb retains in-frame clones only, with some absent. The sample lists about 97,000 clones, 80% to 85% occurring once. Notes on this clone: The antigen remains unidentified.

Autologous stem cell transplantation was followed by relapse in every patient, and brentuximab vedotin exposure varied. This CDR3 spans 15 amino acids. Germline loops: CDR1 SGHTA, CDR2 FQGNSA. Trimming removed 5 bases from V and 3 bases from J; junction bases left unmatched: 10. This clonotype originated in a human donor with classical Hodgkin lymphoma. The material was peripheral blood mononuclear cells (PBMCs), obtained at baseline. The chain carries TRBV7-2 and TRBJ2-7; 7 nucleotides align to TRBD2. CDR3 sequence (DNA): TGTGCCAGCAGCCACGGATTGGCGGGAGTCTACGAGCAGTACTTC. Its translation is CASSHGLAGVYEQYF. Full variable domain (remainder filled in from reference TRBV7-2 and TRBJ2-7): GAGVSQSPSNKVTEKGKDVELRCDPISGHTALYWYRQSLGQGLEFLIYFQGNSAPDKSGLPSDRFSAERTGGSVSTLTIQRTQQEDSAVYLCASSHGLAGVYEQYFGPGTRLTVT.